The sequence of this T cell receptor beta chain was determined in a study of cytomegalovirus exposure and HLA in healthy donors (TCRdb year 2017). Some background on the complete study: An earlier analysis of 587 of the donors reported 276 Gb of sequence data and around 100 million unique TCR beta sequences obtained from roughly 180 million T cells. An early release covering approximately 600 HLA-typed donors comprised 250 to 350 gigabases of sequencing data and tens of millions of unique TCR sequences. Of the roughly 390 genotyped donors, 81% fell in the genetic ancestry cluster associated with self-reported Caucasian donors. The study aimed to test whether cataloging public T cell receptors could reveal signatures of past pathogen exposure. The T cell repertoires of 666 subjects were profiled by immunosequencing and related to cytomegalovirus serostatus. In addition to the first cohort of several hundred subjects, a separate validation cohort of under 150 different subjects was used. High-throughput TCR immunosequencing, statistical association of individual TCRs with disease status, and machine learning were combined to predict cytomegalovirus infection status. A later analysis re-examined previously published TCR beta repertoires from more than 650 donors and added high-resolution HLA genotyping to investigate patterns of TCR occurrence. Rather than drawing on any new phenotypic data, the later analysis identified candidate immune exposures from TCR beta sequences and the way those sequences occurred across donors. An earlier analysis of several hundred of the donors applied high-throughput TCR beta sequencing to assess whether each TCR beta V gene segment acted as functional or pseudogenic. Alongside the repertoire data, information on donor age, sex, ethnicity and CMV serostatus was compiled. Genome-wide SNP genotypes for about three fifths of the roughly 670 donors were used in a later genetic analysis, which treated that subset as a discovery cohort. All discovery cohort repertoires had been generated on a single sequencing platform. Both class I and class II loci were covered by HLA typing, at four-digit resolution. Typing coverage differed by locus: A, B, C, DRB1 and DQB1 were typed in roughly 620-640 donors, DQA1 in roughly 510, DPA1 in nearly 610, and DPB1 in 400 to 490. Because of strong linkage in the cohort, four or five DR-DQ haplotypes were treated as single units for association and clustering. Among 398 genotyped donors of the cohort, an average of approximately 200,000 unique TCR beta nucleotide sequences was sequenced per donor, of which about 18% were non-productive. General conclusions and limits of the study: A later analysis reported that several top co-occurrence clusters appeared linked to parvovirus B19, influenza, CMV and Epstein-Barr virus. The earlier analysis of some 560 of the donors excluded some 16 rarely observed V segments, including chromosome 9 orphons, because counts were too low. The only immune exposure information available for the cohort was CMV serostatus. Because some donors lacked HLA typing at each locus, the association tests relied only on the typed subset. Assigning TCR associations to individual alleles was difficult when HLA alleles, especially DR and DQ, strongly co-occurred. Specific HLA alleles were associated with around 18,000 TCR beta sequences at a false discovery rate of 0.05 in a later analysis. Correlated functional status among segregating V segments might reflect linkage disequilibrium, but an unknown experimental factor could not be ruled out. The authors suggested that the approach could potentially be generalized to other disease states and immunological phenotypes. A cluster of highly shared sequence variants was judged likely to represent a technical artifact of the sequencing pipeline. Across donors, most TCR sequences were observed very rarely, whereas some public TCRs were present in many individuals. Only TCR beta chains were sequenced in this cohort, and the absence of alpha or paired-chain data limited detectable features. A total of 150 to 200 TCR beta chains were listed by the study as associated with cytomegalovirus. In a later analysis, the rate of TCR association differed among HLA loci, with DRB1 alleles having the most associated TCRs and HLA-C alleles having the fewest. Broadly in line with IMGT annotations, most TCR beta V segments showed up in productive rearrangements about 90% or about 30% of the time in an earlier analysis of around 550 of the donors. Compared with equally common non-associated chains, HLA-associated TCR beta chains in a later analysis were more clonally expanded and had lower generation probabilities. According to a later analysis, most CMV-associated TCR beta chains appeared to be HLA-restricted, and the HLA associations seemed to be driven largely by CMV exposure. In vitro tests confirmed that a few of the cytomegalovirus-associated TCR beta chains recognize cytomegalovirus antigens. The 87-base-pair reads could not distinguish some IMGT-functional V segments, including TRBV6-2 and TRBV6-3, so those segments were excluded. Roughly uniform sequencing depth across donors was assumed in presence/absence analyses, although this assumption may not hold. In a later genetic analysis, a missense DCLRE1C variant was associated with V-gene and J-gene trimming of TCR beta chains, and the association was replicated in an independent cohort. A further reported finding was that TCR beta sequences accurately predicted the HLA-A and HLA-B alleles for most subjects in the first cohort. In a later genetic analysis, fewer N-insertions in productive TCRs were reported among donors in an Asian-associated ancestry cluster than the approximately 670-donor mean. The classifier was reported to diagnose cytomegalovirus status with high specificity and sensitivity in both the original and validation cohorts.

The CDR3 contains 13 residues, cysteine and phenylalanine counted. Solely the CDR3 DNA is kept, with 39 bases framed from the first base. The trim is 5 bases for V and 8 bases for J, with a gap of 15 bases between the germline ends. Sequences MNHEY (CDR1) and SMNVEV (CDR2) are obtained from the germline V gene (reference sequence). The library relied on the immunoSEQ multiplex PCR assay. The multiplex PCR relied on a mix of 60 forward primers for TCR Vbeta segments and 13 reverse primers for TCR Jbeta segments. A multiplex PCR assay on genomic DNA amplified the CDR3 region of rearranged TCR beta genes. The Illumina HiSeq System was used to sequence the amplified TCR beta libraries as 87-base-pair reads. The source study handled its data this way. A later analysis counted some 80 million unique TCR beta chains across the 550 to 800 repertoires, and some 11 million of these chains were shared by at least two donors. Raw reads were error-corrected and collapsed into unique sequences by a nearest-neighbor algorithm in which closely related sequences were merged to remove PCR and sequencing errors. Alignment of CDR3 sequences to IMGT reference sequences was used to assign V, D and J gene segments. For a sequence to be retained, a match of at least six nucleotides was required to both a V gene segment and a J gene segment. Rearrangements were called productive when the CDR3 lacked stop codons and stayed in frame with V and J; all others were non-productive. CDR3 was defined according to IMGT convention as the region running from the second conserved V-encoded cysteine to the conserved J-encoded phenylalanine. In an earlier analysis of just under 600 of the donors, sequences lacking an unambiguous match to a single V gene segment were excluded. An earlier analysis of just under 600 of the donors called V segments functional above 56.7% productive rearrangements and segregating when the between-donor standard deviation exceeded 5%. To diagnose cytomegalovirus status from the catalog of TCR beta chain sequences, a statistical classification framework was built. V and J gene assignment, in a later analysis, came from comparing TCR nucleotide sequences with IMGT/GENE-DB human TR gene sequences. In a later analysis, CDR3 sequences and most-parsimonious VDJ recombination scenarios were assigned using the TCRdist pipeline. In a later analysis, each TCR beta chain was defined by its CDR3 amino acid sequence together with its V-gene family, and reads without a unique V-gene family were excluded. In a later analysis, a few hundred highly shared, low-generation-probability nucleotide sequences were removed to address suspected cross-contamination and a sequencing artifact. For each public chain, a later analysis derived a clonal expansion index from normalized ranks of inferred template counts within each repertoire. In a later analysis, generation probabilities were computed using a VDJ recombination model fitted to out-of-frame rearrangements, and the results were checked against IGoR. In a later analysis, TCR-TCR, TCR-HLA and TCR-CMV co-occurrence was scored with hypergeometric tests, and a repertoire-size bias correction was applied to TCR pairs. To estimate false discovery rates, a later analysis permuted the HLA or CMV assignments 20 times. In a later analysis, co-occurring TCRs were grouped with DBSCAN, and TCRdist sequence similarity was added when clustering was performed within HLA-allele-positive subsets. Co-occurrence clustering excluded repertoires with fewer than 30,000 or more than 120,000 public chains, plus five with anomalous nucleotide sharing. In its TCRdb copy, this immuneACCESS table keeps in-frame sequences only and misses some clones. Where compared with another copy, unresolved V genes explain less than half of these, and the others have no known cause. Clonal size and the V and J genes are those of that table, whereas D and trimming came from the DNA. For this sample the table gives roughly 130,000 clones, of which 80% were detected only once. 3% to 3.5% of the sample belongs to the ten largest clones.

As to this clone: Its antigen specificity is not known. No much larger clonotype is one base removed from it; base qualities were not supplied.

In total, just over 650 healthy bone marrow donors made up the cohort. Cohort members were all nominally healthy when sampled, although unrecorded immune exposures were likely present. The donor tested CMV seronegative, placing the donor among the 300 to 400 seronegative members of the cohort. Each donor provided a peripheral blood sample, and peripheral blood mononuclear cells were used for TCR beta sequencing. Genomic DNA was extracted from the blood cell samples with the Qiagen DNeasy Blood Extraction Kit. The sample consisted of PBMCs. The sequence came from a male donor in good health and CMV-seronegative. The chain joins TRBV27 to TRBJ1-2; no D segment can be confidently identified. The CDR3 sequence is CASSDPSGAGYTF. The nucleotides read TGTGCCAGCAGTGACCCATCGGGTGCGGGCTACACCTTC.